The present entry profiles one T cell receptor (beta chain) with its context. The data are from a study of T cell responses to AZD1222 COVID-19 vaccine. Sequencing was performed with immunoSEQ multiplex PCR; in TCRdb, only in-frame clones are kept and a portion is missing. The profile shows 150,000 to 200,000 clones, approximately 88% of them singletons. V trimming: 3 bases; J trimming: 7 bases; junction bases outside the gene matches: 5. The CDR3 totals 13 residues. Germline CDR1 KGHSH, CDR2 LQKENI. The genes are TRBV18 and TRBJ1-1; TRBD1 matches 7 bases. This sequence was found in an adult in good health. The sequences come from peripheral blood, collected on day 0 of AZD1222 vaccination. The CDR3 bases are TGTGCCAGCTCACCCCAGAGGGACAGTGAAGCTTTCTTT. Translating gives CASSPQRDSEAFF.